This T cell receptor (beta chain) was identified in a study of T cells expressing NK-cell markers. The wider study: Obtained from sorted CD3+CD56+NKG2C+, CD3+CD56+NKG2C- and CD3+CD56-NKG2C+ T cells were the TCR beta repertoires.

A word on this clonotype: Antigen specificity is unknown.

What made the TCR beta cDNA was 5'RACE template switching with UMIs. TCRdb re-called the 5' RACE reads; one entry per CDR3 protein, DNA not given. The sample includes some 440,000 distinct CDR3 sequences. The study, taken as a whole, reports: Certain NKG2C+ T cell clones were expanded, and their HCMV specificity remained unclear.

This CDR3 region has 13 residues. Germline lookup yields CDR1 SGHRS and CDR2 YFSETQ. The sequenced material came from blood T cells: a sorted CD56 or NKG2C T cell subset, CD4+ or CD8+ T cells, or bulk PBMC T cells (not recorded which). This receptor was taken from a woman aged 50 to 65 in good health. The V call is TRBV5-1, the J call TRBJ1-1; the TRBD1 assignment by TCRdb is unverifiable without DNA. CDR3 region: CASRRDTNTEAFF.